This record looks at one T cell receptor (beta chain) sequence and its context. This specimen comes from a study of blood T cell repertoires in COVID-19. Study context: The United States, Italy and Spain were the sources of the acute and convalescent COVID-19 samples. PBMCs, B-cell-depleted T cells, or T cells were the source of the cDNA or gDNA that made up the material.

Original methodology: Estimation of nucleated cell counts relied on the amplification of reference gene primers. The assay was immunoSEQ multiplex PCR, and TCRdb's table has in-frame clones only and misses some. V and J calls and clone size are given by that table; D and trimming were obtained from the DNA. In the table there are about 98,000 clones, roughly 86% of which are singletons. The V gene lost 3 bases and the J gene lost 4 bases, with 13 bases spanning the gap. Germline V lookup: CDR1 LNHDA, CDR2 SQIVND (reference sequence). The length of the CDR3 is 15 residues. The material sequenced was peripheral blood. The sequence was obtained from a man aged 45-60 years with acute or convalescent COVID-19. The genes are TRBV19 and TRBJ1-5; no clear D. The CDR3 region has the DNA TGTGCCAGTAGTATTGAGGGCAGATTAAATCAGCCCCAGCATTTT. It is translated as CASSIEGRLNQPQHF.